Listed below are T cell receptor beta chains from one sample, sequenced in a study of T cells in Graves' hyperthyroidism and ophthalmopathy. TCRdb analysed the multiplex PCR reads with MiXCR anew, one entry per CDR3 protein. The sample shows 350,000 or so distinct CDR3 sequences, about a sixth of them seen only once. Sequencing was performed on blood. The receptor set was obtained from a woman aged 25-40 years with Graves' hyperthyroidism that later progressed to Graves' ophthalmopathy. Both conserved end residues are part of each CDR3. A D gene is named only where the DNA matches it firmly. Clone size is given for some rows only: seen once, a few or many times, or a class if the clone is expanded.

>16|TRBV6-1|TRBD1|TRBJ2-1|many
TGTGCCAGCAGTGAATCGTTGGGACAGGGTCGGCATGAGCAGTTCTTC
CASSESLGQGRHEQFF
>16|TRBV3-1|.|TRBJ2-2|.
TGTGCCAGCAGCAAAGGGTCACTAGCAGCACCCGGGGAGCTGTTTTTT
CASSKGSLAAPGELFF
>18|TRBV7-2|.|TRBJ2-5|many
TGTGCCAGCAGCTTATTCCAACCAGGGATTGCGCTATCGGAGACCCAGTACTTC
CASSLFQPGIALSETQYF
>16|TRBV29-1|.|TRBJ2-3|.
TGCAGCGTTAGGGCCCCCGGGACCTGGAGCACAGATACGCAGTATTTT
CSVRAPGTWSTDTQYF
>14|TRBV29-1|.|TRBJ2-7|few
TGCAGCGTTGATCCCGGGAACGGAGCCTACGAGCAGTACTTC
CSVDPGNGAYEQYF
>14|TRBV10-2|.|TRBJ1-6|many
TGCGCCACCAGTGGGGGCTACTATAATTCACCCCTCCACTTT
CATSGGYYNSPLHF
>16|TRBV4-1|.|TRBJ2-3|.
TGTGCCAGCAGCCAAGATCAATCACAGGGCACAGATGCGCAGTATTTT
CASSQDQSQGTDAQYF
>15|TRBV6-1|.|TRBJ1-5|few
TGTGCCAGCAGTGTGTTTAAAAATAGCAATCAGCCCCAGCATTTT
CASSVFKNSNQPQHF
>11|TRBV29-1|TRBD2|TRBJ2-1|many
TGCAGCGTTGAAGCGGGAGGGCCAACGTTCTTC
CSVEAGGPTFF
>14|TRBV28|TRBD1|TRBJ1-5|many
TGTGCCAGCAGTTACCAGGGGGCGTCTCAGCCCCAGCATTTT
CASSYQGASQPQHF
>13|TRBV12-3/TRBV12-4|.|TRBJ2-1|many
TGTGCCAGCAGTTCTGGGGTCTACAATGAGCAGTTCTTC
CASSSGVYNEQFF
>12|TRBV19|.|TRBJ1-1|many
TGTGCCAGTAAAGGCAGCCTATTTGAAGCTTTCTTT
CASKGSLFEAFF
>13|TRBV27|.|TRBJ1-5|many
TGTGCCAGCAGTTGGGGTAGGGATCAGCCCCAGCATTTT
CASSWGRDQPQHF
>14|TRBV2|TRBD2|TRBJ2-1|many
TGTGCCAGCAGGTCACTAGCGGGGGGTGGTGAGCAGTTCTTC
CASRSLAGGGEQFF
>15|TRBV3-1|.|TRBJ1-2|.
TGTGCCAGCGGAGACCAGGATACACGGTTCTATGGCTACACCTTC
CASGDQDTRFYGYTF
>15|TRBV3-1|TRBD1|TRBJ2-1|many
TGTGCCAGCAGCCACCGACAGGGGATCAACAATGAGCAGTTCTTC
CASSHRQGINNEQFF
>15|TRBV18|TRBD1|TRBJ2-2|many
TGTGCCAGCTCACCTGGACAGGGGGACACCGGGGAGCTGTTTTTT
CASSPGQGDTGELFF
>13|TRBV30|.|TRBJ1-5|few
TGTGCCTGGAGTGTACACGGGATTCAGCCCCAGCATTTT
CAWSVHGIQPQHF
>13|TRBV20-1|.|TRBJ1-1|many
TGCAGTGCCGGGAAGGACCGGAACACTGAAGCTTTCTTT
CSAGKDRNTEAFF
>14|TRBV20-1|TRBD1|TRBJ1-4|.
TGCAGTGCTAGCGGGACAGGGGGCTTTGAAAAACTGTTTTTT
CSASGTGGFEKLFF
>13|TRBV19|.|TRBJ2-3|.
TGTGCCAGTAGTTTCAAAGACACAGATACGCAGTATTTT
CASSFKDTDTQYF
>15|TRBV19|TRBD1|TRBJ2-2|few
TGTGCCAGTAGTATGGGACAGGGGGTCACCGGGGAGCTGTTTTTT
CASSMGQGVTGELFF
>15|TRBV19|TRBD1|TRBJ1-2|few
TGTGCCAGTAGTATAGTGAACGGACAGGGACGGGGCTACACCTTC
CASSIVNGQGRGYTF
>15|TRBV27|.|TRBJ2-3|few
TGTGCCAGCAGTCCAGCAGGGCTAGGCACAGATACGCAGTATTTT
CASSPAGLGTDTQYF
>12|TRBV10-2|.|TRBJ2-5|many
TGTGCCAGCAGTGAACGGGGGGAGACCCAGTACTTC
CASSERGETQYF
>15|TRBV20-1|.|TRBJ1-1|many
TGCAGTGCTAGCAGGGTACCAGGGGCTGGAACTGAAGCTTTCTTT
CSASRVPGAGTEAFF
>15|TRBV9|TRBD2|TRBJ2-5|few
TGTGCCAGCAGCGTAGGGTCGGGGGGATCGGTGCAAAAATACTTC
CASSVGSGGSVQKYF
>15|TRBV2|.|TRBJ1-4|many
TGTGCCAGCAGTGTGTACCGAGCAACTAATGAAAAACTGTTTTTT
CASSVYRATNEKLFF
>15|TRBV6-1|TRBD1|TRBJ1-1|many
TGTGCCAGCCAAAGGGGACAGGGGTACTACACTGAAGCTTTCTTT
CASQRGQGYYTEAFF
>11|TRBV7-2|.|TRBJ2-1|.
TGTGCCAGCAGTGAGGACTCGCGGGAGTTCTTC
CASSEDSREFF
>16|TRBV27|.|TRBJ1-4|many
TGTGCCAGCAGCCTAGGAAGTGGGACATTCGCAGAAAAACTGTTTTTT
CASSLGSGTFAEKLFF
>17|TRBV20-1|TRBD2|TRBJ2-2|.
TGCAGTGCTAGAGATCTTGAGCGGGGGGTGGAAACCGGGGAGCTGTTTTTT
CSARDLERGVETGELFF
>16|TRBV27|TRBD1|TRBJ1-5|.
TGTGCCAGCAGCCTCAACAGGGGTAAGTGCAATCAGCCCCAGCATTTT
CASSLNRGKCNQPQHF
>14|TRBV28|TRBD1|TRBJ2-5|once
TGTGCCAGCTCGGGGACAGACGTCCAAGAGACCCAGTACTTC
CASSGTDVQETQYF
>13|TRBV27|.|TRBJ1-2|few
TGTGCCAGCTCCTGGGACGTGAGCTATGGCTACACCTTC
CASSWDVSYGYTF
>16|TRBV5-1|.|TRBJ2-2|.
TGCGCCAGCAGCCCCCCCACGGCGGGGAACTACGGGGAGCTGTTTTTT
CASSPPTAGNYGELFF
>14|TRBV7-9|.|TRBJ1-5|many
TGTGCCAGCAGTTCGGGGTTAAGCAATCAGCCCCAGCATTTT
CASSSGLSNQPQHF
>17|TRBV12-3/TRBV12-4|.|TRBJ2-1|many
TGTGCCAGCAGTTTACTCTTCGTTGAGGGGATTGACAATGAGCAGTTCTTC
CASSLLFVEGIDNEQFF
>16|TRBV15|TRBD2|TRBJ2-7|many
TGTGCCACCAGCAGATCGACTAGCGGGGGATCCTACGAGCAGTACTTC
CATSRSTSGGSYEQYF
>13|TRBV2|.|TRBJ1-5|few
TGTGCCAGCAGTGAAGTCAGGAATCAGCCCCAGCATTTT
CASSEVRNQPQHF
>15|TRBV30|.|TRBJ2-5|few
TGTGCCTGGAGTGCACCGCCGGGGTCTCAAGAGACCCAGTACTTC
CAWSAPPGSQETQYF
>15|TRBV7-6|TRBD2|TRBJ2-5|.
TGTGCCAGCAGCTTAGCGAGGGAGGGTCAAGAGACCCAGTACTTC
CASSLAREGQETQYF
>15|TRBV27|TRBD2|TRBJ2-5|many
TGTGCCAGTCGGACTAGCGGGGGGGCTCCGGAGACCCAGTACTTC
CASRTSGGAPETQYF
>13|TRBV28|.|TRBJ2-7|many
TGTGCCAGCAGTTACGGGGGCCCCTACGAGCAGTACTTC
CASSYGGPYEQYF
>16|TRBV28|.|TRBJ2-7|many
TGTGCCAGCAGTTCCCGAATTCATGGGGGGACCTACGAGCAGTACTTC
CASSSRIHGGTYEQYF
>18|TRBV18|.|TRBJ2-2|.
TGTGCCAGCTCATACCACCCCCCTTTGGGGTCGAACACCGGGGAGCTGTTTTTT
CASSYHPPLGSNTGELFF
>17|TRBV24-1|.|TRBJ1-5|few
TGTGCCACCAGTGATAACTCCGGGACGCCCAGGAATCAGCCCCAGCATTTT
CATSDNSGTPRNQPQHF
>13|TRBV11-1|.|TRBJ1-2|.
TGTGCCAGCAGCCCTGACAAGGGGTATGGCTACACCTTC
CASSPDKGYGYTF
>14|TRBV3-1|.|TRBJ2-4|.
TGTGCCAGCAGCCAAGATATAGCCGTTGACATTCAGTACTTC
CASSQDIAVDIQYF
>15|TRBV28|TRBD1|TRBJ1-5|.
TGTGCCAGCAGTTTATTGTGGGACAGGGCGCAGCCCCAGCATTTT
CASSLLWDRAQPQHF